The source of this T cell receptor beta chain is a study of T cells in women clearing cervical HPV infection listed by TCRdb under 2018. In the study overall: The cases were 20 to 30 women with histologically confirmed HPV16-related CIN3 or worse, and 2 of those women had invasive cancers. Controls were around 23 women whose single incident HPV16 infection cleared within 12 months without precancer or cancer developing. Case blood was taken at the visit when the lesion was first identified, whereas control blood was taken when infection was no longer detected. Among cases, blood sampling came a median of 149 days after lesion detection, with an interquartile range of roughly 80 to 220 days. HLA typing was available for only a few women, so HLA type could not be excluded as a confounder. The exploratory proof-of-principle case-control study was nested within the Guanacaste HPV Natural History Study in Costa Rica and compared TCR repertoires across cervical HPV16 outcomes. Cases and controls were matched on year of sample collection and on age within five years. A median age of 34 years was observed in cases versus under 40 in controls, and no significant differences in baseline characteristics were found. In the parent cohort, about 10,000 women aged 18 or older were enrolled in Guanacaste, Costa Rica, during about 1992 to 1994 and then followed for roughly seven years. Five blinded duplicates per group were added as quality controls, giving 60 or so samples: 50 or so participants and approximately ten replicates.

On the study overall, not on this receptor specifically: Because the number of T cells per sample was unknown, the richness differences could reflect varying T-cell content rather than repertoire biology. CIN3+ cases had significantly higher TCR repertoire richness than controls across sequencing depths, but evenness did not differ between the groups. Lower TRBV6-7 relative abundance was observed in cases than in controls (roughly 0.12% versus 0.15%; Bonferroni P = 0.0008). Cases were distinguished from controls with an estimated AUC of roughly 0.81 by random forest classifiers combining richness and V gene abundances. Because of the cross-sectional design, the study could not determine whether the associations came before infection or resulted from infection, and neither effector/memory subsets nor HPV-specific T cells were isolated.

On this clone itself: Its recognized antigen is unknown. Sequencing ends 3 residues short of the CDR3 end; the germline J gene provides the rest.

Every participant had a single incident cervical HPV16 infection, and prevalent HPV16 infections were excluded. Cervical HPV DNA was detected with MY09/MY11 PCR, and genotyping was done by dot-blot hybridization. Fifteen mL of heparinized blood was centrifuged, after which the buffy coat was aliquoted, frozen at -30 degrees C, and then stored at -80 degrees C. QIAGEN kits were used to extract genomic DNA from the buffy coat specimens. The germline V gene encodes CDR1 MNHEY and CDR2 SVGEGT. Trimming leaves V shorter by 2 bases and J shorter by 4 bases, with the junction holding 8 bases beyond the gene matches. The CDR3 starts with the cysteine, ends with the phenylalanine, and has 15 residues. The DNA has 36 bases, all within the CDR3, and is read from base 1. Using the immunoSEQ assay, multiplex PCR amplified TCR beta CDR3 regions from an average of about 1.1 ug of genomic DNA per sample. To correct primer bias, the assay used a complete synthetic TCR repertoire to set an amplification baseline. The amplicons were sequenced using the Illumina platform. Per the authors' processing: Sequences were error-corrected by clustering with frequency ratios and a modified nearest-neighbor algorithm and were then analyzed in the immunoSEQ Analyzer with IMGT gene definitions. TCR richness and evenness were averaged over 20 rarefaction repeats at each rarefaction depth, excluding samples with fewer sequences than the depth. V, D and J gene relative abundances were compared between groups with Wilcoxon rank sum tests, applying FDR correction. An intraclass correlation of roughly 96% for TCR richness and an average of around 80% across 66 gene segments were obtained from the blinded duplicates. As stored in TCRdb, this immuneACCESS dataset retains in-frame rearrangements with V and J assigned. A fraction of the clones does not appear; measured against another copy, unresolved V genes explain less than half of the discrepancy, and the remainder lacks a known reason. V, J and clone size are those of that table, while D and trimming were read from the DNA. This specimen's table enumerates roughly 50,000 clones. Clones ranked in the top ten supply 35% of the sample.

The sequence is built from TRBV6-2 or TRBV6-3 and TRBJ2-7, and 7 junctional nucleotides match TRBD1. The clonotype originates from a woman aged 18-69 years with a cervical HPV16 infection that either progressed to CIN3+ or cleared (not recorded which). Source material: blood buffy coat. The CDR3 protein is CASSYTGTVVYEQYF. The CDR3 bases that were read are TGTGCCAGCAGTTACACCGGGACAGTAGTATACGAG.